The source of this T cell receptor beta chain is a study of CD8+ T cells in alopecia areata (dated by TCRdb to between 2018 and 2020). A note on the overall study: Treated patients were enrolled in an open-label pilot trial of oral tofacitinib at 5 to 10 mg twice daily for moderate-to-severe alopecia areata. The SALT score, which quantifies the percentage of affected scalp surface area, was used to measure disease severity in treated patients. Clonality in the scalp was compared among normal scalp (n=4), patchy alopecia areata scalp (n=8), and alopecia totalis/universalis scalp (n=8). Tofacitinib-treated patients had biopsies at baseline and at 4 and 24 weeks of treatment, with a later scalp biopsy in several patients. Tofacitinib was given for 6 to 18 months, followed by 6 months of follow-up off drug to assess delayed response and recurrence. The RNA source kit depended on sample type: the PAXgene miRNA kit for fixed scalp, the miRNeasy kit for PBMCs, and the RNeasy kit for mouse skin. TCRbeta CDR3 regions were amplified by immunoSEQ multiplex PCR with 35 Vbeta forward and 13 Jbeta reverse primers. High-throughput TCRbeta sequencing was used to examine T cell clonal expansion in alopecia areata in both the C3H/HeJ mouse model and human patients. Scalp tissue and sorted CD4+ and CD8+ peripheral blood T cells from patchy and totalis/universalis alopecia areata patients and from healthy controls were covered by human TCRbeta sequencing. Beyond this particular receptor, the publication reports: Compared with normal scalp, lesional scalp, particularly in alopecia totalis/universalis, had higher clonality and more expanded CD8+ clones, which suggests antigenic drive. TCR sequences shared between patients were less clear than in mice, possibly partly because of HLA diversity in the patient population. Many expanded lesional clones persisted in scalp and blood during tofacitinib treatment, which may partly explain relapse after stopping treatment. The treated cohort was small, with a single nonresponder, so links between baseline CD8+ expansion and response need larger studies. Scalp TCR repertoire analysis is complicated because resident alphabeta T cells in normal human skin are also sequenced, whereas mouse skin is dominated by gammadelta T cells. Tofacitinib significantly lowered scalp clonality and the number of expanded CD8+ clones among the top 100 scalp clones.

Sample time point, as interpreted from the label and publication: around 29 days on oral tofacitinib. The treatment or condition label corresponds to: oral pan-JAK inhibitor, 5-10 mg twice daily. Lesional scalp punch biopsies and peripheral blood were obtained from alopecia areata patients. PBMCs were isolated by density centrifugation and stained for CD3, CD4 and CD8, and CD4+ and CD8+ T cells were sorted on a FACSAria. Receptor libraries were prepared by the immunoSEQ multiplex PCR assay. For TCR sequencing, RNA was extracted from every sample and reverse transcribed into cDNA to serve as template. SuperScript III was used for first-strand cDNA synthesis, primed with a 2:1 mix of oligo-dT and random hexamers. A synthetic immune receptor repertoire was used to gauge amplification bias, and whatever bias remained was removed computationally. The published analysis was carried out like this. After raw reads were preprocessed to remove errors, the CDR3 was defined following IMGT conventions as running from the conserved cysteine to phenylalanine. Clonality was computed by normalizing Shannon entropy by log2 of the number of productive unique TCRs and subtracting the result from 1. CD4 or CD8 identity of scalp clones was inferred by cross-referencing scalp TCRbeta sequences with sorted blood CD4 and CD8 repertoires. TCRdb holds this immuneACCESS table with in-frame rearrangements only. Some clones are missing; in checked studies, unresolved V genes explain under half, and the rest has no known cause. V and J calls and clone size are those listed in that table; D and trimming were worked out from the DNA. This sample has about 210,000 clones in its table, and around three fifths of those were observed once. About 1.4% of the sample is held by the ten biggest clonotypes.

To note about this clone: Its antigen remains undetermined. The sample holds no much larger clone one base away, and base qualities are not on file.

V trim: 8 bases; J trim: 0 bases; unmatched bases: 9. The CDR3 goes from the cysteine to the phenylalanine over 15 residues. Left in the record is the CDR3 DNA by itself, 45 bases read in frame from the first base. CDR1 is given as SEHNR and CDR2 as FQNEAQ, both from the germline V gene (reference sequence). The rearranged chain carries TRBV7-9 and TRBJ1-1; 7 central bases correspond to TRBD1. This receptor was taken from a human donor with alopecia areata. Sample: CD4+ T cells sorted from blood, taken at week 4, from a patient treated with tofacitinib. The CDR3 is CASGGQTGMNTEAFF. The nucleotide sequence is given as TGTGCCAGCGGGGGCCAGACAGGGATGAACACTGAAGCTTTCTTT. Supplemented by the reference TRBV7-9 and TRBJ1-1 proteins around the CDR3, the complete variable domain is DTGVSQNPRHKITKRGQNVTFRCDPISEHNRLYWYRQTLGQGPEFLTYFQNEAQLEKSRLLSDRFSAERPKGSFSTLEIQRTEQGDSAMYLCASGGQTGMNTEAFFGQGTRLTVV.